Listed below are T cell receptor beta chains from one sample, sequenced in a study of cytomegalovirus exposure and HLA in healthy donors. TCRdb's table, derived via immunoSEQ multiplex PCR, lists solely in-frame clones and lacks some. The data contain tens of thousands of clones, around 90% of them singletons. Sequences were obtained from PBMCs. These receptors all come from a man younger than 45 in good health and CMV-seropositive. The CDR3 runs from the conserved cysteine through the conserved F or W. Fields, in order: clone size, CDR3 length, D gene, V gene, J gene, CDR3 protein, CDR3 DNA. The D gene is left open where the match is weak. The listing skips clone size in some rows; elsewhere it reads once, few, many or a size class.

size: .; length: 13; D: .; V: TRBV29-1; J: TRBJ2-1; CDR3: CSVDLRGYNEQFF; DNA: TGCAGCGTTGACCTCAGGGGCTACAATGAGCAGTTCTTC
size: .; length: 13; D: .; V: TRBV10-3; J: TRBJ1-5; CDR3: CAIPTRGNQPQHF; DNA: TGTGCCATCCCTACCCGTGGCAATCAGCCCCAGCATTTT
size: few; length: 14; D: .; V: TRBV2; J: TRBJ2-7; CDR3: CASSVEAGRYEQYF; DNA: TGTGCCAGCAGTGTGGAAGCAGGAAGGTACGAGCAGTACTTC
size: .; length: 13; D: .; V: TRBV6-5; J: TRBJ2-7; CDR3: CASSLAGTYEQYF; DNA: TGTGCCAGCAGTCTGGCGGGGACCTACGAGCAGTACTTC
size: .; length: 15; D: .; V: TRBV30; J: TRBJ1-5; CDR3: CAWSVTPGANQPQHF; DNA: TGTGCCTGGAGTGTGACCCCAGGGGCCAATCAGCCCCAGCATTTT
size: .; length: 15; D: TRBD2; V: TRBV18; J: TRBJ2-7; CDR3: CASSPTSGSSYEQYF; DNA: TGTGCCAGCTCACCAACTAGCGGTAGCTCCTACGAGCAGTACTTC
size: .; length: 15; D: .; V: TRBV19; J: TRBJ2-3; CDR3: CASKAGGMGIDTQYF; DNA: TGTGCCAGTAAGGCCGGCGGGATGGGTATAGATACGCAGTATTTT
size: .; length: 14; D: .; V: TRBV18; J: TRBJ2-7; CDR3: CASSPLDSAYEQYF; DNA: TGTGCCAGCTCACCCCTTGACTCGGCCTACGAGCAGTACTTC
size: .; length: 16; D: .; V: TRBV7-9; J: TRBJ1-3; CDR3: CSSSLAQIHSGNTIYF; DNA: TGTTCCAGCAGCTTAGCACAGATCCACTCTGGAAACACCATATATTTT
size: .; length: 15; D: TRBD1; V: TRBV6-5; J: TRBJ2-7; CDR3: CASSYSGGQAYEQYF; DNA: TGTGCCAGCAGTTACTCAGGGGGACAGGCCTACGAGCAGTACTTC
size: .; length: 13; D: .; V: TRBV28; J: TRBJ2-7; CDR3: CASSQQGSYEQYF; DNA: TGTGCCAGCAGTCAACAGGGCTCCTACGAGCAGTACTTC
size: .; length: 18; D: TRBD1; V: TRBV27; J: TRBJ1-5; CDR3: CASSRITGTETLNQPQHF; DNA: TGTGCCAGCAGTCGAATTACCGGGACAGAGACCCTCAATCAGCCCCAGCATTTT
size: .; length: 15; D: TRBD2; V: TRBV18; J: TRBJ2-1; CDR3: CASSPELAGLGEQFF; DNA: TGTGCCAGCTCACCGGAGCTAGCGGGATTAGGCGAGCAGTTCTTC
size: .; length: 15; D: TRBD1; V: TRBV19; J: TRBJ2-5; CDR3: CASSRRDRGYETQYF; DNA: TGTGCCAGTAGTAGACGGGACAGGGGGTATGAGACCCAGTACTTC
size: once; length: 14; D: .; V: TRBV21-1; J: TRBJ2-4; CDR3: CASSTGQGRNIQYF; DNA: TGTGCCAGCAGCACCGGACAGGGCAGGAACATTCAGTACTTC
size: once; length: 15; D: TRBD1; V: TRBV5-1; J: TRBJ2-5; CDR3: CASSSGTGGRETQYF; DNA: TGCGCCAGCAGCTCAGGCACAGGGGGCCGGGAGACCCAGTACTTC
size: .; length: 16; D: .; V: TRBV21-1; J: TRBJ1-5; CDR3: CASRSRQQYSNQPQHF; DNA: TGTGCCAGCAGAAGCCGACAGCAGTATAGCAATCAGCCCCAGCATTTT
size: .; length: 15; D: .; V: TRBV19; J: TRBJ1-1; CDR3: CASSMVPGLRTEAFF; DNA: TGTGCCAGTAGTATGGTACCAGGGTTGAGGACTGAAGCTTTCTTT
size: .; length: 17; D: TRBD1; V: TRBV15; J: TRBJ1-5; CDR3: CATSRVEGGTGFQPQHF; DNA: TGTGCCACCAGCAGAGTCGAAGGAGGGACAGGTTTTCAGCCCCAGCATTTT
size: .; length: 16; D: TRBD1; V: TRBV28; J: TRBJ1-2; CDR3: CASNPSGDRSLYGYTF; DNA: TGTGCCAGCAATCCCTCGGGGGACAGGTCACTTTATGGCTACACCTTC
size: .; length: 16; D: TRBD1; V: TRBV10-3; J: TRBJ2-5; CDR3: CAISDPGTGRGETQYF; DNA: TGTGCCATCAGTGACCCCGGGACAGGGAGGGGAGAGACCCAGTACTTC
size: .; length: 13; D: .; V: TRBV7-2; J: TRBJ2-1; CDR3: CASSRESYNEQFF; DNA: TGTGCCTCCTCGAGGGAGTCCTACAATGAGCAGTTCTTC
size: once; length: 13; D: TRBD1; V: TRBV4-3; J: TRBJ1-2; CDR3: CASSLTGAYGYTF; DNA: TGCGCCAGCAGTCTGACAGGGGCATATGGCTACACCTTC
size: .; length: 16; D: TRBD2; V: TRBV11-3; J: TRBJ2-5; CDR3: CASSLGSSGIEETQYF; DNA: TGTGCCAGCAGCTTAGGATCTAGCGGGATTGAAGAGACCCAGTACTTC
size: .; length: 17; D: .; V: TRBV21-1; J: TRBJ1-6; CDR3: CASSQPRGGQGNSPLHF; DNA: TGTGCCAGCAGCCAACCGAGGGGGGGACAGGGTAATTCACCCCTCCACTTT
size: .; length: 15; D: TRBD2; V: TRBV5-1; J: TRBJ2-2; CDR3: CASSSLASNTGELFF; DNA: TGCGCCAGCAGCTCACTAGCGTCGAACACCGGGGAGCTGTTTTTT
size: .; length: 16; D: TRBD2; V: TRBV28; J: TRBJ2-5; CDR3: CASSLFREGLQETQYF; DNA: TGTGCCAGCAGTTTATTTCGGGAGGGCCTCCAAGAGACCCAGTACTTC
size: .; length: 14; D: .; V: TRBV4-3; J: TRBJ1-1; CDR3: CASSLGHTNTEAFF; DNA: TGCGCCAGCAGCCTGGGACACACGAACACTGAAGCTTTCTTT
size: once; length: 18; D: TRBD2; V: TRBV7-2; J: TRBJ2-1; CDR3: CASSSRGGASGKIDEQFF; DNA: TGTGCCAGCAGCTCCCGGGGGGGGGCTAGCGGGAAAATCGATGAGCAGTTCTTC
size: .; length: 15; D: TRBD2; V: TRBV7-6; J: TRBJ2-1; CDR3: CASSGTSGSRDEQFF; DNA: TGTGCCAGCAGTGGGACTAGCGGGAGTAGGGATGAGCAGTTCTTC
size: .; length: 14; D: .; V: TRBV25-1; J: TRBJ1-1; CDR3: CASSEFRQSSEAFF; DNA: TGTGCCAGCAGTGAATTCAGACAGAGTTCTGAAGCTTTCTTT
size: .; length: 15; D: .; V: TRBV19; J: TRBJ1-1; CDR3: CASRARTESNTEAFF; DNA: TGTGCCAGTAGGGCACGGACAGAGTCGAACACTGAAGCTTTCTTT
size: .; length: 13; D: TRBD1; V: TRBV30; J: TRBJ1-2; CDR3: CAWNQGADYGYTF; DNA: TGTGCCTGGAATCAGGGGGCTGACTATGGCTACACCTTC
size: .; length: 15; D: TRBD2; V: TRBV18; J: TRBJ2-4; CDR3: CASSPPGGLKNIQYF; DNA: TGTGCCAGCTCACCCCCCGGGGGACTAAAAAACATTCAGTACTTC
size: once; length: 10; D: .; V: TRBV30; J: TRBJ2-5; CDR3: CAWSEETQYF; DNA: TGTGCCTGGAGCGAAGAGACCCAGTACTTC
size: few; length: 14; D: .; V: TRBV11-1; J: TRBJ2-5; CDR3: CASSLVGGQETQYF; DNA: TGTGCCAGCAGCTTGGTGGGCGGGCAAGAGACCCAGTACTTC
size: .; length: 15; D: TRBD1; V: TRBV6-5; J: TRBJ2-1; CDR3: CASSPGQGDHNEQFF; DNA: TGTGCCAGCAGTCCCGGACAGGGCGACCACAATGAGCAGTTCTTC
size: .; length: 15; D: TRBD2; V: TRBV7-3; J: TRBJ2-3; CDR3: CASSLDGRAADTQYF; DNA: TGTGCCAGCAGCTTAGACGGGAGGGCCGCGGATACGCAGTATTTT
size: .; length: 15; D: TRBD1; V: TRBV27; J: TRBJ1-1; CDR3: CASSSSGTARTEAFF; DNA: TGTGCCAGCAGTTCATCCGGGACAGCACGTACTGAAGCTTTCTTT
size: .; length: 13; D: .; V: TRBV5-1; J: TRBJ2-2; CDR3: CASEQGNTGELFF; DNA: TGCGCCAGCGAACAGGGTAACACCGGGGAGCTGTTTTTT
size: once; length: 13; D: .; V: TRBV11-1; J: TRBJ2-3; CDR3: CASRFGEEDTQYF; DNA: TGTGCCAGCAGATTCGGGGAGGAAGATACGCAGTATTTT
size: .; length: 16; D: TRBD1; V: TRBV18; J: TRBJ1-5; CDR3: CASSLSGGSGNQPQHF; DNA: TGTGCCAGCTCCCTATCAGGGGGCTCGGGCAATCAGCCCCAGCATTTT
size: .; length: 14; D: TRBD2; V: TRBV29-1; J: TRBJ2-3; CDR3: CSVAVAGRADTQYF; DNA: TGCAGCGTTGCTGTAGCGGGAAGGGCAGATACGCAGTATTTT
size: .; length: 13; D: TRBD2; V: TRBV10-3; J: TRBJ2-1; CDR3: CAISPAGGNEQFF; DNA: TGTGCCATCAGCCCAGCGGGAGGTAATGAGCAGTTCTTC
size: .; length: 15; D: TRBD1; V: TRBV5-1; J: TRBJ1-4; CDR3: CASSQGDATNEKLFF; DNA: TGCGCCAGCAGCCAGGGGGACGCAACTAATGAAAAACTGTTTTTT
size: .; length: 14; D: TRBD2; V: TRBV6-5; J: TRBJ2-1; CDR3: CASSLAGIYNEQFF; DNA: TGTGCCAGCAGTCTAGCGGGGATTTACAATGAGCAGTTCTTC
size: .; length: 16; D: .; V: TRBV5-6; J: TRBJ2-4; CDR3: CASSLGQGGIKNIQYF; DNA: TGTGCCAGCAGCTTGGGGCAGGGGGGAATCAAAAACATTCAGTACTTC
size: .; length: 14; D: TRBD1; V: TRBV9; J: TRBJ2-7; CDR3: CASSGRTGRTEQYF; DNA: TGTGCCAGCAGCGGGCGGACAGGGAGAACCGAGCAGTACTTC
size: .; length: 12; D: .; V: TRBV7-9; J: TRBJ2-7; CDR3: CASSLTTGEQYF; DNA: TGTGCCAGCAGCTTAACTACTGGCGAGCAGTACTTC
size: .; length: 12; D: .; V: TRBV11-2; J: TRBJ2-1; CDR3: CASSPYYNEQFF; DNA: TGTGCCAGCAGCCCTTACTACAATGAGCAGTTCTTC
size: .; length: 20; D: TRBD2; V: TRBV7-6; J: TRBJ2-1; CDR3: CASSFQGTSGVPSSYNEQFF; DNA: TGTGCCAGCAGCTTTCAAGGGACTAGCGGAGTCCCCAGCTCCTACAATGAGCAGTTCTTC
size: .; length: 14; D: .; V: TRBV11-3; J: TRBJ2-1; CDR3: CASSLSGLYNEQFF; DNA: TGTGCCAGCAGCTTAAGTGGCCTGTACAATGAGCAGTTCTTC
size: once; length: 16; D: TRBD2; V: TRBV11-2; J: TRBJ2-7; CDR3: CASSLESGLAGDEQYF; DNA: TGTGCCAGCAGCTTAGAATCGGGACTAGCGGGAGACGAGCAGTACTTC
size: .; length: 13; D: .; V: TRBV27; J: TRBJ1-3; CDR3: CASSFGAGNTIYF; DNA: TGTGCCAGCAGTTTTGGGGCGGGAAACACCATATATTTT
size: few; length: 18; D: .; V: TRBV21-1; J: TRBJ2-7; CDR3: CASSKWADPGLRSYEQYF; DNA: TGTGCCAGCAGCAAATGGGCGGATCCGGGACTCCGCTCCTACGAGCAGTACTTC